This T cell receptor (beta chain) was captured by sequencing in a study of tissue T cells after allogeneic stem cell transplantation. Profiling relied on immunoSEQ multiplex PCR, and the TCRdb table lists in-frame clones only, not all of them. Here the sample spans under 3,000 clones, approximately 48% being singletons. As regards this clone: Gene names follow the mouse nomenclature. With the read ending 1 residue before the CDR3 end, the germline J gene is used to fill in that end.

Time point noted: mouse harvest day 14 after allogeneic transplant. Each mouse received 10^7 T-cell-depleted marrow cells plus 10^6 splenic CD5+ T cells by tail vein. The V segment lost 5 bases and the J segment 4 bases; nucleotides outside the gene matches: 2. The CDR3 is 14 residues long. Germline lookup yields CDR1 KGHPV and CDR2 FQNQEV (reference sequence). The sample consisted of lymph node tissue. The chain employs TRBV26 and TRBJ2-2, with 9 bases fitting TRBD1. The receptor comes from a female BALB/c mouse given C57BL/6 T cells with graft-versus-host disease after an allogeneic hematopoietic cell transplant. CDR3 bases read: TGTGCCAGCAGTTGGACAGGGGCCACCGGGCAGCTCTAC. Its translation: CASSWTGATGQLY. The entire CDR3 protein is CASSWTGATGQLYF.